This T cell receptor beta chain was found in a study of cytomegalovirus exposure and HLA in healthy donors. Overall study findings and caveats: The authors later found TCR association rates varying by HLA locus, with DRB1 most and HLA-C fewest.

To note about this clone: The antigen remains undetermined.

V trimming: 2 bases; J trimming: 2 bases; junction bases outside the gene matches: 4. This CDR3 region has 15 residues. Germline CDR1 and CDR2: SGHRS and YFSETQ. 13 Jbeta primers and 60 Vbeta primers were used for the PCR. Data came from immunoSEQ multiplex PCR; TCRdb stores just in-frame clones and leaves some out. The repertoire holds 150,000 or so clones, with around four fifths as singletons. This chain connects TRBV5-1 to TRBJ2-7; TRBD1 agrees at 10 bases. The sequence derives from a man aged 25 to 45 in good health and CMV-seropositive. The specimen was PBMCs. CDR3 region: CASSLRDRGPYEQYF. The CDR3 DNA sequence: TGCGCCAGCAGCTTACGGGACAGGGGCCCCTACGAGCAGTACTTC.